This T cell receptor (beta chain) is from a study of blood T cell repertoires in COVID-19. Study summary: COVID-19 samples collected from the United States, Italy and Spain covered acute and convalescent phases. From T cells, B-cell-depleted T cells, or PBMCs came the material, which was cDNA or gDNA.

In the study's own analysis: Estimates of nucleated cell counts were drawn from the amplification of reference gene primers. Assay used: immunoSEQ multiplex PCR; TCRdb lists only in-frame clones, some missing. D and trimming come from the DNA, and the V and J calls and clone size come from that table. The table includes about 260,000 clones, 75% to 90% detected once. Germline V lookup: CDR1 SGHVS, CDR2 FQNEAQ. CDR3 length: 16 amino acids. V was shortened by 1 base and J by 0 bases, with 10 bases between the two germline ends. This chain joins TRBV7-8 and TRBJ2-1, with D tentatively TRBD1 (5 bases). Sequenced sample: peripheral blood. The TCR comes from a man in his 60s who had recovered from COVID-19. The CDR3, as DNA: TGTGCCAGCAGCTTAGTACCCGACAGCTCCTACAATGAGCAGTTCTTC. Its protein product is CASSLVPDSSYNEQFF.